This T cell receptor (beta chain) was found in a study of CD8 T cells in Susac syndrome. The authors carried out high-throughput sequencing of TCR beta. They applied it to CD8+ and CD4+ T cells obtained from blood. Random hexamers were used to reverse transcribe an amount of roughly 0.45 to 1 ug RNA. Via MiXCR, TCRdb re-called the immunoSEQ multiplex PCR reads, giving one row per CDR3 protein. The sample shows more than 95,000 distinct CDR3 sequences, 90% to 95% of them seen only once. CDR3 length: 17 residues. Trimming removed 4 bases from V and 4 bases from J; junction bases left unmatched: 14. The germline gives CDR1 MNHEY, CDR2 SVGEGT.

Source material: CD8+ T cells from PBMCs. The chain uses TRBV6-2 or TRBV6-3 and TRBJ1-2; 8 nucleotides align to TRBD1. The clonotype comes from a human donor with multiple sclerosis. The CDR3 is CASSSGHRDRRIYGYTF. CDR3 nucleotide sequence: TGTGCCAGCAGTTCGGGCCATAGGGACAGGAGAATCTATGGCTACACCTTC.